The 15 T cell receptor beta chains presented below share a single source sample, sequenced in a study of T cell responses to AZD1222 COVID-19 vaccine. The method was immunoSEQ multiplex PCR; TCRdb's version includes in-frame clones alone and lacks a portion of them. The profile shows about 150,000 clones, 88% of them singletons. The source was peripheral blood, collected on day 0 of MenACWY control vaccination. The receptors shown here come from an adult in good health.

This clone was counted a few times. V gene TRBV5-5 combines with J gene TRBJ1-1, with D unclear. CDR3 size: 15 residues. CDR1 SGHKS and CDR2 YYEKEE come from the germline V gene (reference sequence). V lost 2 bases and J lost 4, with 15 bases in between. The DNA for the CDR3 is TGTGCCAGCAGCTTTAGCGGGCGCGGGAGCACTGAAGCTTTCTTT. It encodes CASSFSGRGSTEAFF. The full variable domain, its missing parts supplied by reference TRBV5-5 and TRBJ1-1, is DAGVTQSPTHLIKTRGQQVTLRCSPISGHKSVSWYQQVLGQGPQFIFQYYEKEERGRGNFPDRFSARQFPNYSSELNVNALLLGDSALYLCASSFSGRGSTEAFFGQGTRLTVV.

This chain uses TRBV5-8 with TRBJ2-3; TRBD2 aligns across 10 bases. Germline V gene lookup returns CDR1 SGHTS and CDR2 YDEGEE. The CDR3 runs 17 residues. The ends lost 4 bases at V and 5 bases at J; junction bases unmatched: 13. The CDR3 reads CASSANRAAGGVDTQYF. In nucleotides, the CDR3 is TGTGCCAGCAGCGCAAACCGGGCAGCGGGGGGGGTAGATACGCAGTATTTT.

This clone appeared a single time. CDR3 amino acids: CASSLQGFRTNEKLFF. Here the CDR3 DNA reads TGTGCCAGCAGCCTTCAGGGGTTCAGAACTAATGAAAAACTGTTTTTT. The V call is TRBV7-2, the J call TRBJ1-4, with a tentative D call TRBD1 (6 bases). This CDR3 contains 16 residues. The V gene's germline CDR1 is SGHTA and CDR2 FQGNSA. V gave up 5 bases and J gave up 1 base, with 14 bases separating them.

The V gene is TRBV29-1, the J gene TRBJ2-5; D is tentatively TRBD1 or TRBD2 (5 bases each). Trimming removed 3 bases from V and 5 bases from J, with 13 bases in between. The germline V gene encodes CDR1 SQVTM and CDR2 ANQGSEA. The CDR3 is 13 residues long. The CDR3 loop is CSVDAGDRETQYF. CDR3 nucleotides: TGCAGCGTTGATGCCGGGGACCGGGAGACCCAGTACTTC.

The chain employs TRBV19 and TRBJ1-5; tentative D call: TRBD1 (5 bases). CDR1 and CDR2 (germline): LNHDA, SQIVND (reference sequence). This CDR3 contains 15 residues. V gave up 4 bases and J gave up 0 bases, with 10 bases separating them. Here the CDR3 DNA reads TGTGCCAGTAGTAAAAGACAGCATAGCAATCAGCCCCAGCATTTT. This codes for CASSKRQHSNQPQHF. Full variable domain (remainder filled in from reference TRBV19 and TRBJ1-5): DGGITQSPKYLFRKEGQNVTLSCEQNLNHDAMYWYRQDPGQGLRLIYYSQIVNDFQKGDIAEGYSVSREKKESFPLTVTSAQKNPTAFYLCASSKRQHSNQPQHFGDGTRLSIL.

This chain connects TRBV15 to TRBJ2-1; D possibly corresponds to TRBD2 (7 bases). The CDR3 runs to 14 residues. From germline, CDR1 is LNHNV and CDR2 YYDKDF (reference sequence). V dropped 8 bases and J dropped 7 bases, with 18 bases sitting between them. Here the CDR3 reads CATSVGGGVNEQFF. CDR3 nucleotides: TGTGCCACCTCGGTAGGGGGAGGGGTGAATGAGCAGTTCTTC.

This clone appeared a single time. The chain is built from TRBV2 and TRBJ1-1; D is uncertain. Deletions cut 4 bases from V and 3 bases from J, with 9 bases between. Germline CDR1 SNHLY, CDR2 FYNNEI. The length of the CDR3 is 13 residues. CDR3 region: CASSAEGHTEAFF. CDR3 DNA sequence: TGTGCCAGCAGTGCGGAGGGTCACACTGAAGCTTTCTTT.

The chain has TRBV28 and TRBJ1-2; TRBD1 is a possible D gene (6 bases). The CDR3 sequence is 15 residues long. Trimming took 5 bases from V and 5 from J, leaving 18 bases between them. Germline V gene lookup returns CDR1 MDHEN and CDR2 SYDVKM. CDR3 sequence reads: CASSLLQGSSYGYTF. The CDR3 nucleotides are TGTGCCAGCAGTCTTTTACAGGGATCCTCATATGGCTACACCTTC.

This clone was observed a single time. The chain combines TRBV7-2 with TRBJ2-5; no clear D. V was trimmed by 3 bases and J by 4 bases, leaving 6 bases between them. In germline, CDR1 is SGHTA, CDR2 FQGNSA. The CDR3 is made up of 12 amino acids. The CDR3 nucleotides are TGTGCCAGCAGCTTTCAGGCAGAGACCCAGTACTTC. Protein sequence: CASSFQAETQYF.

This chain joins TRBV18 and TRBJ1-3, with D unresolved. With 0 bases removed from V and 6 bases from J, the gap between germline ends came to 9 bases. This CDR3 has 14 amino acids. Germline CDR1 and CDR2: KGHSH and LQKENI. Here the CDR3 DNA reads TGTGCCAGCTCACCACCCGGGCGACAAAACACCATATATTTT. Its protein product is CASSPPGRQNTIYF.

J is TRBJ1-1 and V is TRBV7-2, with D perhaps matching TRBD1 (5 bases). CDR3 length equals 13 residues. V was shortened by 4 bases and J by 2 bases, with 8 bases between the two germline ends. The germline CDR1 and CDR2 sequences are SGHTA and FQGNSA. CDR3 amino acids: CASSSQANTEAFF. In nucleotides, the CDR3 is TGTGCCAGCAGCTCACAGGCAAACACTGAAGCTTTCTTT.

This chain uses TRBV4-2 with TRBJ1-1; tentatively, D is TRBD1 (5 bases). Germline CDR1 LGHNA, CDR2 YNFKEQ. With 0 bases removed from V and 8 bases from J, the gap between germline ends came to 13 bases. There are 14 residues in the CDR3. The CDR3 DNA sequence: TGTGCCAGCAGCCAAGATCGGGGCAGATCGGAAGCTTTCTTT. As protein: CASSQDRGRSEAFF.

The chain has TRBV30 and TRBJ1-3; D uncertain. CDR3 size: 13 residues. The V gene's germline CDR1 is GTSNPN and CDR2 SVGIG (reference sequence). V lost 1 base, J lost 4 bases, and 8 bases lay in between. CDR3 bases: TGTGCCTGGAGTGGGGGAGGCGGAAACACCATATATTTT. Its translation is CAWSGGGGNTIYF.

This chain connects TRBV7-8 to TRBJ2-1, with unresolved D. V was trimmed by 4 bases and J by 6 bases, leaving 16 bases between them. CDR1 and CDR2 (germline): SGHVS, FQNEAQ. The CDR3 has 15 amino acids. The DNA of the CDR3 is TGTGCCAGCAGCTCGGACGGAGTTTTCCGCAATGAGCAGTTCTTC. It specifies CASSSDGVFRNEQFF.

This chain uses TRBV19 with TRBJ1-5; the match to TRBD1 covers 9 bases. J lost 6 bases, V lost 3 bases, and 9 bases had no gene match. The CDR3 runs 16 residues. Germline V CDR1 and CDR2: LNHDA, SQIVND (reference sequence). In DNA form, the CDR3 reads TGTGCCAGTAGTATTCCCGACAGGGGGGCGGGTCAGCCCCAGCATTTT. Amino acids: CASSIPDRGAGQPQHF.